These T cell receptor beta chains were read from a single sample in a study of cytomegalovirus exposure and HLA in healthy donors. Using immunoSEQ multiplex PCR, the repertoire was profiled, and TCRdb retains in-frame clones only, with some absent. The data hold some 150,000 clones, with about 64% observed a single time. The sample consisted of PBMCs. These receptors originate from a woman in her twenties or thirties in good health and CMV-seropositive. The CDR3 runs from the conserved cysteine through the conserved F or W. D genes are given only for firm matches. A row's size may be missing; if present it is once, few, many or a size class.

J,D,V,size,CDR3,DNA
TRBJ1-6,.,TRBV28,.,CASSIPGTPTF,TGTGCCAGCAGCATCCCCGGGACACCAACGTTT
TRBJ1-5,.,TRBV6-1,.,CASSELSPNLNQPQHF,TGTGCCAGCAGTGAATTAAGCCCGAACCTGAATCAGCCCCAGCATTTT
TRBJ2-7,.,TRBV27,few,CASGPALEQYF,TGTGCCTCAGGGCCGGCGCTCGAGCAGTACTTC
TRBJ2-7,.,TRBV6-1,.,CASSEGGSYEQYF,TGTGCCAGCAGTGAAGGAGGCTCCTACGAGCAGTACTTC
TRBJ2-7,TRBD2,TRBV4-1,.,CASSQVTPGGRAFYEQYF,TGCGCCAGCAGCCAAGTCACTCCTGGCGGGAGGGCCTTCTACGAGCAGTACTTC
TRBJ1-3,TRBD1,TRBV6-1,.,CASIHTGAGNTIYF,TGTGCCAGCATTCACACAGGGGCTGGAAACACCATATATTTT
TRBJ1-2,TRBD1,TRBV5-1,.,CASSLVQGAFGYTF,TGCGCCAGCAGCTTGGTACAGGGGGCGTTCGGCTACACCTTC
TRBJ2-7,TRBD1,TRBV10-3,.,CAISEGTGFYEQYF,TGTGCCATCAGTGAGGGGACAGGTTTCTACGAGCAGTACTTC
TRBJ2-5,TRBD2,TRBV7-9,.,CASSLAASGGTPYF,TGTGCCAGCAGCTTAGCTGCTAGCGGGGGGACGCCGTACTTC
TRBJ1-2,.,TRBV6-6,.,CASSLRGGGYTF,TGTGCCAGCAGTTTGCGGGGAGGTGGCTACACCTTC
TRBJ2-4,.,TRBV30,once,CAWSEGGGNIQYF,TGTGCCTGGAGTGAAGGGGGGGGGAACATTCAGTACTTC
TRBJ2-3,TRBD2,TRBV5-1,.,CASSSFSGTSTDTQYF,TGCGCCAGCAGCTCGTTTAGCGGGACTAGCACAGATACGCAGTATTTT
TRBJ2-6,.,TRBV5-1,.,CASSLTGAGANVLTF,TGCGCCAGCAGCTTAACAGGAGCTGGGGCCAACGTCCTGACTTTC
TRBJ2-1,.,TRBV9,once,CASSPVGGQKWNEQFF,TGTGCCAGCAGCCCCGTCGGCGGGCAAAAGTGGAATGAGCAGTTCTTC
TRBJ1-1,.,TRBV18,once,CASSPDPLSSRNTEAFF,TGTGCCAGCTCACCAGATCCTCTCAGTTCTAGGAACACTGAAGCTTTCTTT
TRBJ1-4,.,TRBV5-1,.,CASSSRGGGEKLFF,TGCGCCAGCAGCTCCAGGGGTGGGGGTGAAAAACTGTTTTTT
TRBJ2-5,TRBD1,TRBV2,.,CASSDRGTVNQETQYF,TGTGCCAGCAGTGATAGGGGGACAGTAAACCAAGAGACCCAGTACTTC
TRBJ2-5,.,TRBV28,few,CASSLWGTSVGETQYF,TGTGCCAGCAGTTTATGGGGGACATCCGTCGGAGAGACCCAGTACTTC
TRBJ2-5,TRBD2,TRBV10-3,.,CATLAAGQETQYF,TGTGCCACCCTGGCAGCGGGGCAAGAGACCCAGTACTTC
TRBJ1-2,TRBD1,TRBV9,.,CASSAPPSQDRGRGGYTF,TGTGCCAGCAGCGCACCGCCTAGCCAGGACAGGGGGCGCGGTGGCTACACCTTC
TRBJ1-3,TRBD1,TRBV5-1,few,CASMGTGGNTIYF,TGCGCCAGCATGGGGACAGGGGGAAACACCATATATTTT
TRBJ1-4,TRBD1,TRBV5-6,.,CASSSGQPGGKLFF,TGTGCCAGCAGCTCGGGACAGCCAGGTGGAAAACTGTTTTTT
TRBJ1-2,.,TRBV7-9,once,CSSSQGQGGHTF,TGTTCCAGCAGCCAGGGACAAGGGGGACACACCTTC
TRBJ1-2,.,TRBV5-5,once,CASSLEPGNYGYTF,TGTGCCAGCAGCTTGGAGCCGGGGAACTATGGCTACACCTTC
TRBJ2-7,TRBD1,TRBV19,.,CASRKRGTGNVKGINNEQYF,TGTGCCAGTAGGAAGCGAGGGACAGGGAATGTGAAGGGGATTAATAACGAGCAGTACTTC
TRBJ2-5,TRBD2,TRBV5-1,.,CASSPGTNQETQYF,TGCGCCAGCAGCCCCGGGACTAACCAAGAGACCCAGTACTTC
TRBJ2-3,TRBD2,TRBV4-1,.,CASSQPPSGERGSYF,TGCGCCAGCAGCCAACCTCCATCGGGAGAGCGGGGGAGCTATTTT
TRBJ2-5,.,TRBV13,.,CASSLRGGREQYF,TGTGCCAGCAGCTTGAGGGGAGGAAGAGAGCAGTACTTC
TRBJ2-1,.,TRBV7-2,.,CASSQGAASYNEQFF,TGTGCCAGCAGCCAAGGGGCGGCCTCCTACAATGAGCAGTTCTTC
TRBJ2-1,.,TRBV5-1,.,CASSISGPNNEQFF,TGCGCCAGCAGTATCAGCGGACCAAACAATGAGCAGTTCTTC
TRBJ2-7,TRBD1,TRBV28,.,CASRRTWTGYEQYF,TGTGCCAGCAGACGCACCTGGACAGGGTATGAGCAGTACTTC
TRBJ2-3,TRBD2,TRBV7-2,.,CASKGQREMGSTDTQYF,TGTGCCAGCAAAGGCCAGCGGGAGATGGGTAGCACAGATACGCAGTATTTT
TRBJ1-2,TRBD1,TRBV18,.,CASASGQGSYGYTF,TGTGCCAGCGCCTCGGGACAGGGAAGCTATGGCTACACCTTC
TRBJ1-1,.,TRBV5-1,.,CASRENTEAFF,TGCGCCAGCCGGGAGAACACTGAAGCTTTCTTT
TRBJ2-4,.,TRBV10-3,.,CAIKDSKNIQYF,TGTGCCATCAAGGACAGTAAAAACATTCAGTACTTC
TRBJ2-3,.,TRBV11-3,.,CASSRRDTQYF,TGTGCCAGCAGCCGGAGAGATACGCAGTATTTT
TRBJ1-1,.,TRBV9,.,CASSVETGKYTEAFF,TGTGCCAGCAGCGTAGAAACGGGGAAGTACACTGAAGCTTTCTTT
TRBJ2-2,TRBD1,TRBV19,few,CASRTGNTGELFF,TGTGCCAGTCGGACAGGGAACACCGGGGAGCTGTTTTTT
TRBJ1-2,TRBD1,TRBV6-1,.,CASSAILTGDGYTF,TGTGCCAGCAGTGCAATATTGACAGGGGATGGCTACACCTTC
TRBJ1-1,.,TRBV5-1,few,CASSLGYADYTEAFF,TGCGCCAGCAGCTTGGGATATGCAGACTACACTGAAGCTTTCTTT
TRBJ1-4,.,TRBV2,.,CASVESLGEKLFF,TGTGCCAGCGTGGAGAGCTTGGGTGAAAAACTGTTTTTT
TRBJ1-2,.,TRBV13,.,CASSQQRGSDGYTF,TGTGCCAGCAGCCAACAGCGGGGATCGGATGGCTACACCTTC
TRBJ2-1,.,TRBV4-1,.,CASSQSAEESYNEQFF,TGCGCCAGCAGCCAGTCCGCCGAGGAGTCCTACAATGAGCAGTTCTTC
TRBJ1-1,.,TRBV7-2,once,CASSFFQGNTEAFF,TGTGCCAGCAGCTTTTTCCAGGGGAACACTGAAGCTTTCTTT
TRBJ1-4,TRBD1,TRBV29-1,.,CSVEGTGDSNEKLFF,TGCAGCGTTGAAGGGACAGGAGACTCTAATGAAAAACTGTTTTTT
TRBJ1-5,.,TRBV7-8,.,CASSLDTLQPQHF,TGTGCCAGCAGCTTAGACACGCTCCAGCCCCAGCATTTT
TRBJ1-2,TRBD1,TRBV7-8,.,CASSLGDRGYTF,TGTGCCAGCAGCTTAGGAGACAGGGGATACACCTTC
TRBJ1-1,.,TRBV2,.,CASSMRANEAFF,TGTGCCAGCAGCATGAGGGCAAATGAAGCTTTCTTT
TRBJ2-1,.,TRBV5-1,once,CASRVETGFYNEQFF,TGCGCCAGCAGAGTTGAGACAGGCTTCTACAATGAGCAGTTCTTC
TRBJ2-7,TRBD1,TRBV27,.,CASGTGREQYF,TGTGCCAGCGGGACAGGGCGCGAGCAGTACTTC
TRBJ1-3,.,TRBV9,.,CASSGRFDSQTGNTIYF,TGTGCCAGCAGCGGAAGATTCGACAGTCAAACTGGAAACACCATATATTTT